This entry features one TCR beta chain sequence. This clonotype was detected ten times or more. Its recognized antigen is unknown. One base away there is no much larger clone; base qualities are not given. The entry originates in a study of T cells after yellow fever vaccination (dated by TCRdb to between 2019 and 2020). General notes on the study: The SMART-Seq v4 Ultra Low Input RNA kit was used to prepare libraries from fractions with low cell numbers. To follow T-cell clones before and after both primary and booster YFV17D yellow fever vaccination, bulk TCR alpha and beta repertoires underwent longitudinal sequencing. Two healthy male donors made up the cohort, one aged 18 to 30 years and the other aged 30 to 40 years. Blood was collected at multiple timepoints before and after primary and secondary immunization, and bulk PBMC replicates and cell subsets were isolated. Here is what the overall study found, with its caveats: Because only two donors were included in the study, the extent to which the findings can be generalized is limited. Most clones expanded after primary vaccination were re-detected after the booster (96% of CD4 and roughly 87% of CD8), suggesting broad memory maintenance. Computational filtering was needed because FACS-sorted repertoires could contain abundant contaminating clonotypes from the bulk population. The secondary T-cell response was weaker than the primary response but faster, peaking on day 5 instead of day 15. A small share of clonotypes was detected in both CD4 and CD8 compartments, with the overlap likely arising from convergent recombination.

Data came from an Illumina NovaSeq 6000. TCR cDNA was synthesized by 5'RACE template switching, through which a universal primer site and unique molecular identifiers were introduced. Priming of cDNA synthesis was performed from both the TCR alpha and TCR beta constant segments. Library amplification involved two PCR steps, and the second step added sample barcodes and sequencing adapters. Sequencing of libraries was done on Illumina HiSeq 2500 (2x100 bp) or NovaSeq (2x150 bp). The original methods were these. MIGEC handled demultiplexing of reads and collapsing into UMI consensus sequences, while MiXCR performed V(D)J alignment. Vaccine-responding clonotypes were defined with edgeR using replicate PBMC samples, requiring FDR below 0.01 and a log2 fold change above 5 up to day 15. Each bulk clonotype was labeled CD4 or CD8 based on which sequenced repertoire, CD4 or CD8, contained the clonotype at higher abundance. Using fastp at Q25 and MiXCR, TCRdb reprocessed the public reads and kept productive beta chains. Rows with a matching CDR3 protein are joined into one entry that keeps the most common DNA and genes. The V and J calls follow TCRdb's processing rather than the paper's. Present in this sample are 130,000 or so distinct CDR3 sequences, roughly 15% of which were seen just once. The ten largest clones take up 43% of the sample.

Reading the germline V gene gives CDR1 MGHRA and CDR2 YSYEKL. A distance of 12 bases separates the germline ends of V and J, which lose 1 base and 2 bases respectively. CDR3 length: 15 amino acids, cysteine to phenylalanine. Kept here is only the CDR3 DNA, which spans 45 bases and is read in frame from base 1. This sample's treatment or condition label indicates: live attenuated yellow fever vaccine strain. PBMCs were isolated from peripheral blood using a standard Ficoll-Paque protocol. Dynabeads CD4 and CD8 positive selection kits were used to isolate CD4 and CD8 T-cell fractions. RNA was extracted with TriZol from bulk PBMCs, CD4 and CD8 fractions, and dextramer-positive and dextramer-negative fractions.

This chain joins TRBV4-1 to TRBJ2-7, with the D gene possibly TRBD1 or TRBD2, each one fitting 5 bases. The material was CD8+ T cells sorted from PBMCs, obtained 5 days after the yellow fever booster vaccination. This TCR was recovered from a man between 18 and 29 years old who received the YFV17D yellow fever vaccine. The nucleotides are TGCGCCAGCAGCCAAGCTGGCAGGGACCCCTACGAGCAGTACTTC. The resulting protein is CASSQAGRDPYEQYF.